The present TCR beta chain was sequenced within a study of blood T cell repertoires in COVID-19. Study summary: Both acute and convalescent COVID-19 samples were obtained from the United States, Italy and Spain. PBMCs, B-cell-depleted T cells, or T cells were the source of the cDNA or gDNA that made up the material.

How the authors handled the data: Amplification from reference gene primers served as the basis for estimated nucleated cell counts. Clones were read by immunoSEQ multiplex PCR, and TCRdb kept only the in-frame ones, dropping some. V, J and clone size are those of that table, while D and trimming were read from the DNA. The repertoire holds 150,000 or so clones, about four fifths seen once, with 11% in the top ten. The length of the CDR3 is 15 residues. Germline trimming cut 4 bases from V and 7 bases from J; bases unmatched to any gene: 6. Germline V gives CDR1 PRHDT, CDR2 FYEKMQ (reference sequence).

The chain employs TRBV13 and TRBJ2-1; 11 positions agree with TRBD2. Sequenced: peripheral blood. This TCR derives from a man between 60 and 70 years old with active or convalescent COVID-19. The CDR3 bases are TGTGCCAGCAGCTACACTAGCGGGAGAAGGAATGAGCAGTTCTTC. This gives the protein CASSYTSGRRNEQFF.